This is a list of T cell receptor beta chains from one sample in a study of blood T cells in healthy people across ages. Via MiXCR, TCRdb re-called the 5' RACE reads, giving one row per CDR3 protein. The sample has about 770,000 distinct CDR3 sequences, about 42% seen once; the top ten hold about 21%. The sequenced sample consisted of blood. The receptors here all came from a man between 60 and 75 years old in good health. Both conserved end residues are part of each CDR3. The D gene is left open where the match is weak. Where a row states a size, it is once, few, many or the class of an expanded clone; other rows omit it.

DNA	CDR3	size	J	V	D
TGTGCCAGCAGTTTGGGGGACAGGGGGAGTAGGGGCTACACCTTC	CASSLGDRGSRGYTF	-	TRBJ1-2	TRBV12-3/TRBV12-4	TRBD1
TGCGCCAGCAGCCAAGACGGCCCCGGGGGCCCTAATGAAAAACTGTTTTTT	CASSQDGPGGPNEKLFF	few	TRBJ1-4	TRBV4-3	-
TGTGCCACCAGCGTCAAGGGGCGCAGGGTAATTGGGAATGAGCAGTTCTTC	CATSVKGRRVIGNEQFF	-	TRBJ2-1	TRBV15	-
TGTGCCAGCACCGGGGCTAGCGCAGGCTCCTACGAGCAGTACTTC	CASTGASAGSYEQYF	-	TRBJ2-7	TRBV28	-
TGTGCCAGCAGTGAACATCCAGGGAGCTCTGGGGCCAACGTCCTGACTTTC	CASSEHPGSSGANVLTF	-	TRBJ2-6	TRBV6-1	-
TGTGCCAGCAGAGGGGACTCCGGGGAGACCCAGTTCTTC	CASRGDSGETQFF	-	TRBJ2-1	TRBV2	-
TGTGCCAGCAGACACGGGGGGGGAGCCTACGAGCAGTACTTC	CASRHGGGAYEQYF	few	TRBJ2-7	TRBV13	TRBD2
TGCAGTGCGGTGGGGCTAGAGACCCAGTACTTC	CSAVGLETQYF	-	TRBJ2-5	TRBV20-1	-
TGTGCCAGCAGTGACACAGGGGGCAATCAGCCCCAGCATTTT	CASSDTGGNQPQHF	few	TRBJ1-5	TRBV2	TRBD1
TGCGCCAGCAGCCAGGGCCGGGGCTCCGAGCAGTACTTC	CASSQGRGSEQYF	-	TRBJ2-7	TRBV4-1	-
TGCGCCAGCACCTCATGGGGAGGGGAGACCCAGTACTTC	CASTSWGGETQYF	-	TRBJ2-5	TRBV5-1	TRBD2
TGTGCCAGCAGCTTAGGTCCGGGGGTGAAACTGTTTTTT	CASSLGPGVKLFF	-	TRBJ1-4	TRBV7-2	-
TGTGCCAGCAGCCCGCCCAAGGGTGGGCCCCAGCATTTT	CASSPPKGGPQHF	-	TRBJ1-5	TRBV6-1	-
TGTGCCAGCAGGGGGGATAGCGGGGGGGTGACCTACAATGAGCAGTTCTTC	CASRGDSGGVTYNEQFF	-	TRBJ2-1	TRBV7-2	TRBD2
TGTGCCAGCAGCCCCTTTGGGACAGTTTCCTACGAGCAGTACTTC	CASSPFGTVSYEQYF	-	TRBJ2-7	TRBV14	TRBD1
TGTGCCAGCAGCGTTGGACAGGCAAGCTACGAGCCGTACTTC	CASSVGQASYEPYF	-	TRBJ2-5	TRBV25-1	TRBD1
TGTGCCAGCAGCCAAGGACAGGGGAAGACCTACACTCGAGGTGGCTACACCTTC	CASSQGQGKTYTRGGYTF	-	TRBJ1-2	TRBV3-1	TRBD1
TGCAGTGCGCGGCCCGTAGCGGGGGAAGAGACCCAGTACTTC	CSARPVAGEETQYF	few	TRBJ2-5	TRBV20-1	TRBD2
TGTGCCAGCAGCTCCCTCAGCGGACAGGGCTCCTACAATGAGCAGTTCTTC	CASSSLSGQGSYNEQFF	once	TRBJ2-1	TRBV7-9	TRBD1
TGTGCCAGCAGCCCCCGTTACGGGGGGGCCCTTGGCCAAGAGACCCAGTACTTC	CASSPRYGGALGQETQYF	once	TRBJ2-5	TRBV7-2	TRBD2
TGTGCCAGCAGCTTATTGGGCGGTAAGGGTATAACCACTGAAGCTTTCTTT	CASSLLGGKGITTEAFF	few	TRBJ1-1	TRBV7-2	-
TGTGCCACCAGTGATCGGTGGGGCACAGATACGCAGTATTTT	CATSDRWGTDTQYF	many	TRBJ2-3	TRBV24-1	-
TGTGCCAGCAATAGAGTAGGGACCGGGACAGGGAATGAGCAGTTCTTC	CASNRVGTGTGNEQFF	-	TRBJ2-1	TRBV28	TRBD1
TGTGCCAGCAGCCAAGGACTAGCGGGGGGGCCCACCCAGTACTTC	CASSQGLAGGPTQYF	-	TRBJ2-5	TRBV3-1	TRBD2
TGTGCCAGCTCACCTCCGGGACAGAGTTTCTACGAGCAGTACTTC	CASSPPGQSFYEQYF	-	TRBJ2-7	TRBV18	TRBD1
TGTGCCAGCACCCCTAGATCGGCAGTTAACTATGGCTACACCTTC	CASTPRSAVNYGYTF	-	TRBJ1-2	TRBV5-5	-
TGTGCCACCAGTGATTTGACGCTGGAAAATGAGCAGTTCTTC	CATSDLTLENEQFF	-	TRBJ2-1	TRBV24-1	-
TGTGCCAGCAGCCCGACGCCCGGGAGTTTCGACGAGCAGTACTTC	CASSPTPGSFDEQYF	-	TRBJ2-7	TRBV3-1	-
TGCGCCAGCAGCCAAGACCCCCCGGCTAGCGGGGGGATGGCAGATACGCAGTATTTT	CASSQDPPASGGMADTQYF	-	TRBJ2-3	TRBV4-1	TRBD2
TGTGCCAGCAGCTTAGTAGGGTTTAATGAAAAACTGTTTTTT	CASSLVGFNEKLFF	-	TRBJ1-4	TRBV7-2	-
TGCGCCAGCAGTTATAAGGCTAACCAAGGATCACTCAATGAGCAGTACTTC	CASSYKANQGSLNEQYF	once	TRBJ2-5	TRBV6-5	-
TGTGCCAGCAGCCGGGAATGGGGCGTTGCCTACGAGCAGTACTTC	CASSREWGVAYEQYF	-	TRBJ2-7	TRBV7-2	-
TGCGCCAGCCTAGACCAGGTCAATCAGCCCCAGCATTTT	CASLDQVNQPQHF	-	TRBJ1-5	TRBV10-1	-
TGCGCCAGCAGCCAAGGTACAAATCGGGGAAATCAGCCCCAGCATTTT	CASSQGTNRGNQPQHF	-	TRBJ1-5	TRBV4-1	-
TGTGCCAGCAGTTTATACGGGCAAGAGACCCAGTACTTC	CASSLYGQETQYF	many	TRBJ2-5	TRBV12-3/TRBV12-4	-
TGCAGTGCTAGAGGCCAGGGTCAACTCTCCTACGAGCAGTACTTC	CSARGQGQLSYEQYF	-	TRBJ2-7	TRBV20-1	-
TGCAGTGCGCGGACTAGCGGGGGAGGCTCCTACGAGCAGTACTTC	CSARTSGGGSYEQYF	few	TRBJ2-7	TRBV20-1	TRBD2
TGCAGTGCTACCCCGTGGGCAAGTCAAACTGATAATTCACCCCTCCACTTT	CSATPWASQTDNSPLHF	-	TRBJ1-6	TRBV20-1	-
TGCAGTGCTAGAGATAGCGGGGGACCCACAGATACGCAGTATTTT	CSARDSGGPTDTQYF	-	TRBJ2-3	TRBV20-1	TRBD2
TGTGCCAGCAGCGAGATACAGGGATATGGCCAAGAGACCCAGTACTTC	CASSEIQGYGQETQYF	few	TRBJ2-5	TRBV7-9	-
TGTGCCAGCAGTGAAGAGGCTCGAGGGAATGGCTACACCTTC	CASSEEARGNGYTF	few	TRBJ1-2	TRBV6-1	-
TGTGCCAGCAGCCCCGTAGGGGGGGATACGCAGTATTTT	CASSPVGGDTQYF	-	TRBJ2-3	TRBV12-3/TRBV12-4	-
TGTGCCAGCAGTCGACTAGCGGGGGGCCTCTCCCATGAGCAGTTCTTC	CASSRLAGGLSHEQFF	once	TRBJ2-1	TRBV5-5	TRBD2
TGTGCCTTGTCAAAGGGCTGGAGTCAATCCCTCTCTGGGGCCAACGTCCTGACTTTC	CALSKGWSQSLSGANVLTF	-	TRBJ2-6	TRBV6-2/TRBV6-3	-
TGTGCCAGCAAGATGGCGCGACAGGGGGCCGGTAATGAGCAGTTCTTC	CASKMARQGAGNEQFF	-	TRBJ2-1	TRBV6-2/TRBV6-3	TRBD1
TGTGCCAGCAGCCCTAGGGGGGGACAGGGTTTTAGTGAGCAGTTCTTC	CASSPRGGQGFSEQFF	-	TRBJ2-1	TRBV6-5	TRBD1
TGTGCCATCAGTGAGACCTCCGGGACAGAGAGCTATCAGCCCCAGCATTTT	CAISETSGTESYQPQHF	-	TRBJ1-5	TRBV10-3	TRBD1
TGTGCCAGCGGCGGGTACGAGCAGTACTTC	CASGGYEQYF	few	TRBJ2-7	TRBV7-9	-